The 21 T cell receptor beta chains in this list originate from one sample, sequenced in a study of blood T cell repertoires in COVID-19. Using immunoSEQ multiplex PCR, the repertoire was profiled, and TCRdb retains in-frame clones only, with some absent. The data contain about 62,000 clones, more than 85% of them singletons. Sequenced: peripheral blood. The receptors come from a man aged 70-80 years with acute or convalescent COVID-19.

The rearrangement links TRBV5-4 to TRBJ2-7, with D possibly TRBD1 on 5 matching bases. The germline V gene encodes CDR1 SGHNT and CDR2 YYREEE (reference sequence). Trimming cost V 0 bases and J 2 bases, with 9 bases left between them. This CDR3 is 14 amino acids long. This CDR3 reads CASSLDRLTYEQYF. The CDR3 DNA reads TGTGCCAGCAGCTTGGACAGGTTAACCTACGAGCAGTACTTC.

The V and J genes are TRBV7-8 and TRBJ1-2; D unresolved. Trimming took 0 bases from V and 5 from J, leaving 10 bases between them. CDR1 and CDR2 (germline): SGHVS, FQNEAQ. CDR3 length: 14 residues. The CDR3 coding sequence is TGTGCCAGCAGCTTAGCCGTCCGGGATTATGGCTACACCTTC. It codes for CASSLAVRDYGYTF. Complete variable domain (other parts from reference TRBV7-8 and TRBJ1-2): GAGVSQSPRYKVAKRGQDVALRCDPISGHVSLFWYQQALGQGPEFLTYFQNEAQLDKSGLPSDRFFAERPEGSVSTLKIQRTQQEDSAVYLCASSLAVRDYGYTFGSGTRLTVV.

This chain joins TRBV19 and TRBJ2-7, with D tentatively TRBD2 (5 bases). This CDR3 spans 16 amino acids. The V end was cut by 5 bases, the J end by 5 bases, with 22 bases between. CDR1 LNHDA and CDR2 SQIVND come from the germline V gene (reference sequence). The CDR3 is CASSDALLLYGNEQYF. The CDR3 DNA follows: TGTGCCAGTAGTGATGCCCTCCTCCTCTACGGGAACGAGCAGTACTTC.

This clone was found a few times. This rearrangement joins TRBV19 to TRBJ1-1; D unclear. This CDR3 comprises 13 residues. Trimming shortened V by 5 bases and J by 5 bases, and 12 bases separated the two germline ends. Germline CDR1 is LNHDA and CDR2 is SQIVND (reference sequence). This CDR3 is CASSASVGTEAFF. CDR3 DNA sequence: TGTGCCAGTAGTGCGTCAGTCGGGACTGAAGCTTTCTTT.

The V and J genes are TRBV5-1 and TRBJ1-3; D remains unclear. This CDR3 spans 13 amino acids. Germline CDR1 and CDR2: SGHRS and YFSETQ. Trimming shortened V by 0 bases and J by 8 bases, and 9 bases separated the two germline ends. The CDR3 protein is CASSLELGDTIYF. The CDR3 DNA sequence: TGCGCCAGCAGCTTGGAGCTCGGGGACACCATATATTTT.

There are a few counts of this clone. The gene calls are TRBV5-6 and TRBJ1-4; D perhaps matches TRBD1 (6 bases). This CDR3 spans 15 amino acids. Trimming removed 0 bases at V and 6 bases at J, with 12 bases between. The V gene's germline CDR1 is SGHDT and CDR2 YYEEEE. CDR3 amino acids: CASSLVGGRDEKLFF. CDR3 coding DNA: TGTGCCAGCAGCTTGGTCGGGGGGCGCGATGAAAAACTGTTTTTT.

This chain uses TRBV7-9 with TRBJ1-1; possibly TRBD1 for D (5 bases). Germline-derived CDR1 and CDR2 are SEHNR and FQNEAQ (reference sequence). V was shortened by 1 base and J by 5 bases, with 8 bases between the two germline ends. This CDR3 comprises 13 residues. The CDR3 DNA reads as TGTGCCAGCAGCTTAGGGGGGGAGACTGAAGCTTTCTTT. Translating it yields CASSLGGETEAFF.

CDR3: CASSRDSLNQPQHF. The CDR3 DNA follows: TGTGCCAGCAGCCGGGACAGCCTCAATCAGCCCCAGCATTTT. The gene calls are TRBV7-2 and TRBJ1-5, with 7 bases matching TRBD1. V shed 5 bases, J shed 3 bases, and the junction held 4 bases outside the gene matches. This CDR3 is 14 amino acids long. CDR1 is SGHTA, CDR2 FQGNSA, per germline.

This sequence joins TRBV29-1 and TRBJ2-7, with 9 bases fitting TRBD1. Germline V gene sequence: CDR1 SQVTM, CDR2 ANQGSEA. V lost 6 bases and J lost 3; bases outside the gene matches: 6. CDR3 length: 13 amino acids. For the CDR3, the DNA is TGCAGCGTGTTGCGGACAGGGGTCTACGAGCAGTACTTC. Protein sequence: CSVLRTGVYEQYF.

The chain links TRBV7-6 to TRBJ2-3; 8 bases are a match to TRBD1. The CDR3 extends over 15 amino acids. The V and J ends lost 3 bases and 2 bases, in that order; junction bases with no gene match: 4. Germline V gene sequence: CDR1 SGHVS, CDR2 FNYEAQ. The CDR3 loop is CASSFGQGYTDTQYF. DNA for the CDR3: TGTGCCAGCAGCTTCGGACAGGGCTACACAGATACGCAGTATTTT.

This sequence joins TRBV7-9 and TRBJ1-6; the D is unclear. CDR1 and CDR2 from the germline V gene are SEHNR and FQNEAQ (reference sequence). The length of the CDR3 is 13 residues. Trimming removed 5 bases from V and 9 bases from J, with 11 bases in between. This CDR3 is CASSPNLGSPLHF. In DNA, the CDR3 is TGTGCCAGCAGCCCAAACCTCGGTTCACCCCTCCACTTT.

The V call is TRBV5-1, the J call TRBJ2-2, with TRBD1 matching 9 bases. Germline-derived CDR1 and CDR2 are SGHRS and YFSETQ. Trimming cost V 4 bases and J 6 bases; bases outside gene matches: 13. There are 17 residues in the CDR3. CDR3 sequence (DNA): TGCGCCAGCAGCCTGGACCCGGGACAGGGAATGTCCGGGGAGCTGTTTTTT. It translates to CASSLDPGQGMSGELFF.

The V call is TRBV6-2 or TRBV6-3, the J call TRBJ2-5; 12 positions match TRBD2. CDR1 and CDR2 (germline): MNHEY, SVGEGT. Trimming at V came to 3 bases and at J to 5 bases, leaving 10 bases not matched to a gene. There are 17 residues in the CDR3. CDR3 residues: CASSYTSGRFLGETQYF. The CDR3 DNA reads TGTGCCAGCAGTTATACTAGCGGGAGGTTCCTAGGGGAGACCCAGTACTTC.

The rearrangement links TRBV5-1 to TRBJ2-3; tentatively, D is TRBD1 (5 bases). The CDR3 is 14 residues long. CDR1 is SGHRS, CDR2 YFSETQ, per germline. V lost 0 bases and J 2 bases, leaving 7 bases between the germline ends. DNA for the CDR3: TGCGCCAGCAGCTTGGAGGGGTACACAGATACGCAGTATTTT. Amino acids: CASSLEGYTDTQYF.

This chain joins TRBV4-2 and TRBJ1-5; D not resolved. V was pared by 0 bases and J by 6 bases, with 18 bases between. The CDR3 consists of 17 residues. CDR1 is LGHNA and CDR2 is YNFKEQ in the germline V gene. CDR3 bases: TGTGCCAGCAGCCAAGAAATTTTGGAGACCTCTGGTCAGCCCCAGCATTTT. Protein: CASSQEILETSGQPQHF.

The rearrangement uses TRBV29-1 and TRBJ2-5; the match to TRBD2 covers 8 bases. Germline V gives CDR1 SQVTM, CDR2 ANQGSEA. Trimming took 5 bases from V and 5 from J; bases not matched to a gene: 7. The CDR3 covers 13 residues. For the CDR3, the DNA is TGCAGCGTTCCCGGACTAGCTTGGGAGACCCAGTACTTC. It encodes CSVPGLAWETQYF.

This clone was picked up one time. The gene calls are TRBV15 and TRBJ1-3; D is unclear. Germline-derived CDR1 and CDR2 are LNHNV and YYDKDF (reference sequence). The CDR3 extends over 17 amino acids. Trimming shortened V by 1 base and J by 0 bases, and 13 bases separated the two germline ends. The CDR3 region is CATSRVGASSSGNTIYF. CDR3 in DNA: TGTGCCACCAGCAGAGTTGGAGCCTCCTCCTCTGGAAACACCATATATTTT.

This chain joins TRBV25-1 and TRBJ2-7; D gene unclear. Trimming took off 5 bases at V and 3 bases at J, with 14 bases between the two ends. Germline lookup yields CDR1 MGHDK and CDR2 SYGVNS. This CDR3 has 14 residues. The CDR3 region is CASSPLGLHYEQYF. The CDR3 DNA follows: TGTGCCAGCAGTCCTCTTGGGCTTCACTACGAGCAGTACTTC.

This clone appeared a single time. The rearrangement joins TRBV18 to TRBJ2-2, with 11 bases matching TRBD2. Unmatched junction bases numbered 2, after V lost 4 bases and J lost 4 bases. This CDR3 spans 15 amino acids. The V gene's germline CDR1 is KGHSH and CDR2 LQKENI. CDR3 nucleotide sequence: TGTGCCAGCTCACTTGGGACTAGCGGCACCGGGGAGCTGTTTTTT. Translating it yields CASSLGTSGTGELFF.

The rearrangement links TRBV6-5 to TRBJ2-7; 11 nucleotides align to TRBD2. V was pared by 5 bases and J by 4 bases, with 7 bases of the junction left unmatched. This CDR3 has 15 residues. Germline assignment: CDR1 MNHEY and CDR2 SVGAGI. DNA of the CDR3: TGTGCCAGCAGTCCCGGGACTAGCGGCAGGTACGAGCAGTACTTC. Its translation: CASSPGTSGRYEQYF.

This clone was detected once. J is TRBJ2-7 and V is TRBV7-8, with 12 bases lining up with TRBD2. The germline CDR1 and CDR2 sequences are SGHVS and FQNEAQ. The CDR3 loop spans 18 amino acids. J was trimmed by 5 bases and V by 2 bases; bases with no gene match: 13. CDR3 residues: CASSLLASGGDRTHEQYF. The DNA of the CDR3 is TGTGCCAGCAGCTTATTGGCTAGCGGGGGGGACCGTACCCACGAGCAGTACTTC.